Here is one T cell receptor (beta chain) with its context. Its antigen is not identified. The CDR3 has 19 amino acids. The germline V gene encodes CDR1 SGHTA and CDR2 FQGNSA. The V gene end was trimmed by 1 base and the J gene end by 3 bases; junction bases not matched to a gene: 14. The data were obtained in a study of T cell responses to AZD1222 COVID-19 vaccine. Study findings and constraints: Most donors were white British and more were female, and clonal diversity was possibly underestimated. Baseline seropositivity characterized only a handful of AZD1222 recipients.

The protocol was immunoSEQ multiplex PCR, while the TCRdb copy is restricted to in-frame clones and leaves out a portion. In the table there are roughly 140,000 clones, 90% of which are singletons. Whether given at about 4 or about 12 weeks, second doses were pooled. The source is an adult who received the AZD1222 COVID-19 vaccine. The V and J genes are TRBV7-2 and TRBJ1-5; 8 bases are shared with TRBD1. The input for sequencing was peripheral blood, taken 28 days after the second AZD1222 dose. CDR3 DNA: TGTGCCAGCAGCTTAGGTCGCCAGGGGGCTTTTAGCCTCAATCAGCCCCAGCATTTT. Translated, it gives CASSLGRQGAFSLNQPQHF.